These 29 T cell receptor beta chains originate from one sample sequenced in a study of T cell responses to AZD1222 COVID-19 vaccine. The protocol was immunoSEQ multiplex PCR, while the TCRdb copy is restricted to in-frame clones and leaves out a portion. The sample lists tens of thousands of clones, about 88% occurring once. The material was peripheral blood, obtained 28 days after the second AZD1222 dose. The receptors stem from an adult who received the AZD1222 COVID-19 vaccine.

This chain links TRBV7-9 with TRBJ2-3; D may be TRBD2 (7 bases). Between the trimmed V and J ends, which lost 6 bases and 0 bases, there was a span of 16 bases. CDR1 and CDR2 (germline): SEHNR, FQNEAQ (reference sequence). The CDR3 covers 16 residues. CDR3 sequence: CASRYGGGGSTDTQYF. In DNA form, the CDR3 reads TGTGCCAGCAGATATGGAGGGGGAGGGAGCACAGATACGCAGTATTTT.

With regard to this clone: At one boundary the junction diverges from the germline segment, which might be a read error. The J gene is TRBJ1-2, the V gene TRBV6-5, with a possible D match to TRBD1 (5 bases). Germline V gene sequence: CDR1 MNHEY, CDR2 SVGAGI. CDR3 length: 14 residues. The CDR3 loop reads CASRRGRANYGYTF. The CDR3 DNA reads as TGTGCCAGCAGAAGGGGAAGAGCTAATTATGGCTACACCTTC.

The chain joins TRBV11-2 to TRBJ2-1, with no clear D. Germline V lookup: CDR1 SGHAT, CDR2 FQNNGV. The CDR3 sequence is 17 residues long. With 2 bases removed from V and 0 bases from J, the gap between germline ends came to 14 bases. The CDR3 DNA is TGTGCCAGCAGCTTACGTGGCCAGCTGAGCTCCTACAATGAGCAGTTCTTC. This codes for CASSLRGQLSSYNEQFF. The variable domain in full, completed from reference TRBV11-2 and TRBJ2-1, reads EAGVAQSPRYKIIEKRQSVAFWCNPISGHATLYWYQQILGQGPKLLIQFQNNGVVDDSQLPKDRFSAERLKGVDSTLKIQPAKLEDSAVYLCASSLRGQLSSYNEQFFGPGTRLTVL.

CDR3 loop: CASTPIGGLLANEQFF. Written as DNA, the CDR3 is TGTGCCAGCACCCCCATAGGGGGCTTATTGGCCAATGAGCAGTTCTTC. The chain couples TRBV7-6 to TRBJ2-1; 7 positions agree with TRBD1. The CDR3 consists of 16 residues. Germline CDR1 and CDR2: SGHVS and FNYEAQ. V lost 7 bases to trimming and J lost 6 bases; unmatched junction nucleotides: 15.

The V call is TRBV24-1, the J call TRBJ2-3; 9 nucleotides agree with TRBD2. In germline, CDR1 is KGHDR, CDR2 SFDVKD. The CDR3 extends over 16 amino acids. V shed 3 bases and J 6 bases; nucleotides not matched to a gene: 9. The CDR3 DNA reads TGTGCCACCAGTGATAGTACCGGGACTAGCATGGATACGCAGTATTTT. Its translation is CATSDSTGTSMDTQYF.

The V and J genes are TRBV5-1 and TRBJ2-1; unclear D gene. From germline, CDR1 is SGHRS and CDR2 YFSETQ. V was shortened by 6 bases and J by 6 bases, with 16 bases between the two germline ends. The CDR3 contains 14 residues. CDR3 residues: CASTLERVSNEQFF. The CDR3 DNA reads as TGCGCCAGCACCCTTGAAAGGGTGTCCAATGAGCAGTTCTTC.

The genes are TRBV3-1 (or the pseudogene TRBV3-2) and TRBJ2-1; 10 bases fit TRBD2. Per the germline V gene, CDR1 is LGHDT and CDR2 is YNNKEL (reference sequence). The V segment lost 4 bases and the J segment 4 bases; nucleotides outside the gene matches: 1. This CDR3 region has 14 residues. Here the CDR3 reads CASSPGLAYNEQFF. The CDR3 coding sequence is TGTGCCAGCAGCCCGGGACTAGCGTACAATGAGCAGTTCTTC.

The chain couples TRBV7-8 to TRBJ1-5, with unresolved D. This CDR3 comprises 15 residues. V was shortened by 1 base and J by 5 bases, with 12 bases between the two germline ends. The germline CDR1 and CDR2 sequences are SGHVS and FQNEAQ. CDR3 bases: TGTGCCAGCAGCTTAGGCCAGAGTGCCTATCAGCCCCAGCATTTT. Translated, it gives CASSLGQSAYQPQHF.

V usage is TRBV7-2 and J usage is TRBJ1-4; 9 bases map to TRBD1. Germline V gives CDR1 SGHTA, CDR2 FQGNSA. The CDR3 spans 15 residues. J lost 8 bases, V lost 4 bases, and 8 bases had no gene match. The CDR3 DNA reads TGTGCCAGCAGCTCACGACAGGGGGTGGGCGAAAAACTGTTTTTT. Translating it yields CASSSRQGVGEKLFF.

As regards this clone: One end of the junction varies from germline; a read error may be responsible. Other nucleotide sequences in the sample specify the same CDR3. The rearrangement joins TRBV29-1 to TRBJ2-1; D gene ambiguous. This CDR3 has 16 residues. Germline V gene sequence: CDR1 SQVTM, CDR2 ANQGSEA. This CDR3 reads CSVLLASRISYNEQFF. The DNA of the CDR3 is TGCAGCGTTCTCTTAGCCTCCCGGATCTCCTACAATGAGCAATTCTTC.

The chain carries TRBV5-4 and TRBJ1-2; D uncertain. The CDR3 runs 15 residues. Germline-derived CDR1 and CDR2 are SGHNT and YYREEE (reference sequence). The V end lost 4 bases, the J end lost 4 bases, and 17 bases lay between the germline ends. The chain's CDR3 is CASSPSARGSYGYTF. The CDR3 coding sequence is TGTGCCAGCAGCCCCTCGGCCCGGGGAAGCTATGGCTACACCTTC.

CDR3 DNA sequence: TGTGCCAGCAGCGCCCATTGGGGGACTACCTACAATGAGCAGTTCTTC. Amino acids: CASSAHWGTTYNEQFF. This chain joins TRBV9 and TRBJ2-1; 7 bases line up with TRBD2. This CDR3 has 16 amino acids. The trim removed 3 bases at V and 2 bases at J, leaving 8 bases unmatched. CDR1 is SGDLS, CDR2 YYNGEE, per germline.

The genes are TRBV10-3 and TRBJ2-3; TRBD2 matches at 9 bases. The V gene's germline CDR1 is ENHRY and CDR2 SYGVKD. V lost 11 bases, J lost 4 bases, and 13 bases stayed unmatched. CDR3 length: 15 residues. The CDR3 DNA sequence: TGTGCCTCCAGCGGCGAGCGGGGGGTCTCAGATACGCAGTATTTT. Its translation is CASSGERGVSDTQYF.

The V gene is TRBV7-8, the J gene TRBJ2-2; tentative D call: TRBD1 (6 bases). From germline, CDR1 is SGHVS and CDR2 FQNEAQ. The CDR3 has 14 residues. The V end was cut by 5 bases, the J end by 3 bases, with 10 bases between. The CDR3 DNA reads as TGTGCCAGCAGCGTGAACAGGGACACCGGGGAGCTGTTTTTT. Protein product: CASSVNRDTGELFF.

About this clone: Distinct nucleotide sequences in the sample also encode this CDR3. The CDR3 DNA sequence: TGTGCCAGCAGCTTAGCGGGGGGGACAGATACGCAGTATTTT. It specifies CASSLAGGTDTQYF. The chain combines TRBV7-2 with TRBJ2-3; 7 bases fit TRBD2. CDR3 length: 14 residues. CDR1 and CDR2 (germline): SGHTA, FQGNSA. V shed 0 bases, J shed 3 bases, and the junction held 0 bases outside the gene matches.

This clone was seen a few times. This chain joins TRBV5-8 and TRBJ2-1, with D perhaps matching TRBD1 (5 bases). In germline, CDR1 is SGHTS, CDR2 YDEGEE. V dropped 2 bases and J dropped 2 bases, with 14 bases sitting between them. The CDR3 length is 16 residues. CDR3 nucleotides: TGTGCCAGCAGCTTTCGCCAGGGCGGTCCCTACAATGAGCAGTTCTTC. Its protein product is CASSFRQGGPYNEQFF.

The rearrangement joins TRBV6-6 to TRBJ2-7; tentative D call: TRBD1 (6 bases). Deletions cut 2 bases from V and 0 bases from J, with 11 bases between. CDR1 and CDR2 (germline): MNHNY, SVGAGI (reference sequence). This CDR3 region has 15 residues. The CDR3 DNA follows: TGTGCCAGCAGTTACCCCGACAGGAGCTCCTACGAGCAGTACTTC. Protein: CASSYPDRSSYEQYF.

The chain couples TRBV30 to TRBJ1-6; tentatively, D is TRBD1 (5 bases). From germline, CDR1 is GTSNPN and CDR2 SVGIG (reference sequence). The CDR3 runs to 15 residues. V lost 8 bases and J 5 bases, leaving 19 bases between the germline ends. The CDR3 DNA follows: TGTGCCAGTTCAGGGTTACTCTGGGATAATTCACCCCTCCACTTT. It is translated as CASSGLLWDNSPLHF.

In DNA form, the CDR3 reads TGTGCCAGCAGCTTACCATCGGGATATGAGCAGTTCTTC. This encodes CASSLPSGYEQFF. The chain employs TRBV7-9 and TRBJ2-1, with D possibly being TRBD2 (5 bases). Trimming removed 2 bases from V and 8 bases from J, with 10 bases in between. Germline CDR1 reads SEHNR; CDR2 reads FQNEAQ (reference sequence). The CDR3 has 13 residues.

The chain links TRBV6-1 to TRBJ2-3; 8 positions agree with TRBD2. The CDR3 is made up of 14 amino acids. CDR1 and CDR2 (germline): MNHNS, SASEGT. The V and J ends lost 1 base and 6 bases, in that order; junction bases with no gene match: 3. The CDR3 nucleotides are TGTGCCAGCAGTGAAGGTTTAGCGGGGGATACGCAGTATTTT. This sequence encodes CASSEGLAGDTQYF.

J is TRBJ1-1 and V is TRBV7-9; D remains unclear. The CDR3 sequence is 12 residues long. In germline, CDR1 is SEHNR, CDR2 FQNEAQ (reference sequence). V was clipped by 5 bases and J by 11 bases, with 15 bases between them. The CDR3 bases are TGTGCCAGCAGCCCCAGCGGCTCAATGGCTTTCTTT. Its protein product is CASSPSGSMAFF.

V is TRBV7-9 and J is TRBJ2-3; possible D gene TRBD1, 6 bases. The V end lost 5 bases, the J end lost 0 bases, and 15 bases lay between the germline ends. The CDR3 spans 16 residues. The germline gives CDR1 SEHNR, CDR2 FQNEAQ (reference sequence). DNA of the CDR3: TGTGCCAGCAGCGTCGGGACATTTACTAGCACAGATACGCAGTATTTT. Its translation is CASSVGTFTSTDTQYF. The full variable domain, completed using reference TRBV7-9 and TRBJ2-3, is DTGVSQNPRHKITKRGQNVTFRCDPISEHNRLYWYRQTLGQGPEFLTYFQNEAQLEKSRLLSDRFSAERPKGSFSTLEIQRTEQGDSAMYLCASSVGTFTSTDTQYFGPGTRLTVL.

CDR3 in DNA: TGTGCCAGCAGCTCCTCCAGGGGTAGCTATGGCTACACCTTC. Its protein product is CASSSSRGSYGYTF. This chain uses TRBV13 with TRBJ1-2; D possibly corresponds to TRBD1 (6 bases). Trimming cost V 4 bases and J 4 bases, with 13 bases left between them. The CDR3 extends over 14 amino acids. Germline CDR1 PRHDT, CDR2 FYEKMQ (reference sequence).

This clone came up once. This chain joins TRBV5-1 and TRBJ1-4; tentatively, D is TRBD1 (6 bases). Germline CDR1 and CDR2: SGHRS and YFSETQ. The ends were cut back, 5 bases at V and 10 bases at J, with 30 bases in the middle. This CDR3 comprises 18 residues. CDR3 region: CASRGGGTLTSPTGKLFF. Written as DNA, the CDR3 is TGCGCCAGCAGAGGTGGTGGGACACTTACTTCCCCGACCGGAAAACTGTTTTTT.

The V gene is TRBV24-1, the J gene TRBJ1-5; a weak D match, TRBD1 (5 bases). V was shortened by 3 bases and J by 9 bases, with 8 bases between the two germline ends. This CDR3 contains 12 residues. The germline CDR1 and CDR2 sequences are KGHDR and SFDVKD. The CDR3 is CATSDGGGPQHF. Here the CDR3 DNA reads TGTGCCACCAGTGATGGGGGAGGGCCCCAGCATTTT.

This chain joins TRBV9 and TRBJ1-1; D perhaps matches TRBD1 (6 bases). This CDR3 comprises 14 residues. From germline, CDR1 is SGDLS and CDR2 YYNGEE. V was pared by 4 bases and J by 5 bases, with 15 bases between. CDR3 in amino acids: CASSPPVGATEAFF. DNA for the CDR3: TGTGCCAGCAGCCCCCCCGTGGGGGCTACTGAAGCTTTCTTT.

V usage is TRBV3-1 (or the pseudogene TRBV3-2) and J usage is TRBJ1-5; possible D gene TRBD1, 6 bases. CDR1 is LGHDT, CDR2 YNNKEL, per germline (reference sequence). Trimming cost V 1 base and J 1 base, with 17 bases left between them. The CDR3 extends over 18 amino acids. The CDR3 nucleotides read TGTGCCAGCAGCCAAGGCGGAACAGGGCTTTGGAGCAATCAGCCCCAGCATTTT. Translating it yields CASSQGGTGLWSNQPQHF.

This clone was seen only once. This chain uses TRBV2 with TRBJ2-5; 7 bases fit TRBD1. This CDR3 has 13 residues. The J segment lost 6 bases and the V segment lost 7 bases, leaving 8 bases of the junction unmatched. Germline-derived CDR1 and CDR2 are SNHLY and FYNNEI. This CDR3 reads CASTGQTGQTQYF. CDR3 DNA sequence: TGTGCCAGCACGGGACAGACCGGGCAGACCCAGTACTTC. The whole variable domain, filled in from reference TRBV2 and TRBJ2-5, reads EPEVTQTPSHQVTQMGQEVILRCVPISNHLYFYWYRQILGQKVEFLVSFYNNEISEKSEIFDDQFSVERPDGSNFTLKIRSTKLEDSAMYFCASTGQTGQTQYFGPGTRLLVL.

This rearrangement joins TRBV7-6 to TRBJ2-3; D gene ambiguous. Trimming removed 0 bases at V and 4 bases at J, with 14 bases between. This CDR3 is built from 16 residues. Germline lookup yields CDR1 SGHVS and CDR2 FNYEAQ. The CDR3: CASSLAASIRADTQYF. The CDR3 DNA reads TGTGCCAGCAGCTTAGCGGCTTCCATTAGGGCAGATACGCAGTATTTT.